This paragraph covers one T cell receptor (beta chain) sequence. The antigen remains unidentified. Lactation, pregnancy, other autoimmune disease or uncontrolled infection led to exclusion of patients. TCR beta CDR3 regions were amplified from RNA. An initial round of RT-PCR targeting the TCR CDR3 relied on the HTBI primer set. TCRdb fed the multiplex PCR reads into MiXCR, producing one record per CDR3 protein. The sample consists of roughly 720,000 distinct CDR3 sequences, roughly 17% of them appearing once. Germline lookup yields CDR1 MGHDK and CDR2 SYGVNS. V lost 2 bases, J lost 3 bases, and 11 bases lay in between. This CDR3 region has 14 residues. This specimen belongs to a study of T cells in Graves' hyperthyroidism and ophthalmopathy. Study-level findings and limits: Ophthalmopathy onset followed model prediction by a median around 6.6 months.

Material for sequencing was blood. The receptor was isolated from a man over 45 with Graves' hyperthyroidism. V is TRBV25-1 and J is TRBJ2-7; D is perhaps TRBD1 (6 bases). CDR3 protein: CASSEPDRNYEQYF. CDR3 DNA sequence: TGTGCCAGCAGTGAACCGGACAGAAACTACGAGCAGTACTTC.